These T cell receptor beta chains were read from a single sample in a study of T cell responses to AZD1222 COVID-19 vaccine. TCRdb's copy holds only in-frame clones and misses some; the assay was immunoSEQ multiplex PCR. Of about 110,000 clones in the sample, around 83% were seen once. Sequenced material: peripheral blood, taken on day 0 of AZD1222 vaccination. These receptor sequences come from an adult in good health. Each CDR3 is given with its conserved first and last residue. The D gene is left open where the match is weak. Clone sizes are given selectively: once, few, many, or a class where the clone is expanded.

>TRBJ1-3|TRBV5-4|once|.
TGTGCCAGCAGCTGGGGCAGAGGAAACACCATATATTTT
CASSWGRGNTIYF
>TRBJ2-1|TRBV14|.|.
TGTGCCAGCAGCCAAGGCGGGGGCCAATCCCGACTCACGGATGAGCAGTTCTTC
CASSQGGGQSRLTDEQFF
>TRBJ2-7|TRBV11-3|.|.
TGTGCCAGCAGCTTACGTACTATCTGGAAAGAAGGCTGCTACGAGCAGTACTTC
CASSLRTIWKEGCYEQYF
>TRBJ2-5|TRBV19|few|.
TGTGCCAGTAGTATGTCCGTTAGGTCGGAGACCCAGTACTTC
CASSMSVRSETQYF
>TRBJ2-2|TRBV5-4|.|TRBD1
TGTGCCAGCAGCCGACAGGGGGTGAACACCGGGGAGCTGTTTTTT
CASSRQGVNTGELFF
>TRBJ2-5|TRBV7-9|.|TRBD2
TGTGCCAGCAGCCCCCGGCTCGGGGGGAAAGAGACCCAGTACTTC
CASSPRLGGKETQYF
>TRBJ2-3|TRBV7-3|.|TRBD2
TGTGCCAGCAGCACTAGCGGACAGTTCACAGATACGCAGTATTTT
CASSTSGQFTDTQYF
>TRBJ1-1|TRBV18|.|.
TGTGCCAGCTCAACGACAGGACCGAACACTGAAGCTTTCTTT
CASSTTGPNTEAFF
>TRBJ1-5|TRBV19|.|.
TGTGCCAGTAGTATAGCGGGAACCGGTCTGTATCAGCCCCAGCATTTT
CASSIAGTGLYQPQHF
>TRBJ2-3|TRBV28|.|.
TGTGCCAGCGTTCCCTTTTCGAGCACAGATACGCAGTATTTT
CASVPFSSTDTQYF
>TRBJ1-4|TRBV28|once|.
TGTGCCAGCAGTTTACGGTCTGGACTGAATGAAAAACTGTTTTTT
CASSLRSGLNEKLFF
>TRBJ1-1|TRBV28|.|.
TGTGCCAGCAGACCCATGGGCACTGAAGCTTTCTTT
CASRPMGTEAFF
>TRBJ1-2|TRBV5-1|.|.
TGCGCCAGCAGCCCGGGACTCGGGGGGGCGCCTTATGGCTACACCTTC
CASSPGLGGAPYGYTF
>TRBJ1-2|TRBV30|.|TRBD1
TGTGCCTGGAGTTTAGGGACAGGGGATGGCTACACCTTC
CAWSLGTGDGYTF
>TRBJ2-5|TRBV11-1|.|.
TGTGCCAGTAGAAATTCAGAGGGAGAGACCCAGTACTTC
CASRNSEGETQYF
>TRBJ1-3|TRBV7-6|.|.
TGTGCCAGCAGCCCCCCGCGGGACGGGACATACAGAAACACCATATATTTT
CASSPPRDGTYRNTIYF
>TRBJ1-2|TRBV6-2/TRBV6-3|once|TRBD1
TGTGCCAGCAGCCTAGGGGCAGGGGGCAACTATGGCTACACCTTC
CASSLGAGGNYGYTF
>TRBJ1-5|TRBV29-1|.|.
TGCAGCGTCCTTACAGGTTATAGCAATCAGCCCCAGCATTTT
CSVLTGYSNQPQHF
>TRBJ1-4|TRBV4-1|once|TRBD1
TGCGCCAGCAGCCAACAGGACAGGGTGGGTCAAAAACTGTTTTTT
CASSQQDRVGQKLFF
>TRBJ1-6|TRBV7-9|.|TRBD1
TGTGCCAGCAGCTTAAGTCGACAGGGTGGCTCACCCCTCCACTTT
CASSLSRQGGSPLHF
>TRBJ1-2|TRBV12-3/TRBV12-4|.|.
TGTGCCAGCAGACCAGACGGACCCAAGAGCTACACCTTC
CASRPDGPKSYTF
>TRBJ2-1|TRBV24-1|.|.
TGTGCCACCAGTGACGGTCAGAGCTCCTACAATGAGCAGTTCTTC
CATSDGQSSYNEQFF
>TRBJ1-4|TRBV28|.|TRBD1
TGTGCCGCTACGTGGGACAGCTCAACTAATGAAAAACTGTTTTTT
CAATWDSSTNEKLFF
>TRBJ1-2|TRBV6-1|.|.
TGTGCCAGCAGTGAACTGTCGTCCGCCGTGGGCTACACCTTC
CASSELSSAVGYTF
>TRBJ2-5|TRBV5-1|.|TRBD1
TGCGCCAGCAGCTTAATCTACAGGGGACAGACCCAGTACTTC
CASSLIYRGQTQYF
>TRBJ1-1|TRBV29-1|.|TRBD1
TGCAGCGTTGAAGGGGACAGGCTAAACACTGAAGCTTTCTTT
CSVEGDRLNTEAFF